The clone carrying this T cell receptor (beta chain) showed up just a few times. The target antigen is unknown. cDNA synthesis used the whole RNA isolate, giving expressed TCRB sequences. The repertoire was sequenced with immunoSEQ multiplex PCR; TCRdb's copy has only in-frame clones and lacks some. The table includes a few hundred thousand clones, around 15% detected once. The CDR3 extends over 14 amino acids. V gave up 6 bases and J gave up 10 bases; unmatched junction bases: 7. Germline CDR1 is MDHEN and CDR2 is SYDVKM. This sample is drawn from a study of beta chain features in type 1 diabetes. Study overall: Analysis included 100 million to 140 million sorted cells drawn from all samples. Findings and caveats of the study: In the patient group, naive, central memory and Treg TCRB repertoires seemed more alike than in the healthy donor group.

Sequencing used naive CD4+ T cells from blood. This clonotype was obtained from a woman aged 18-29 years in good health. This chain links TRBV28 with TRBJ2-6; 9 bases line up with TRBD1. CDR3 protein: CASSPPGQGNVLTF. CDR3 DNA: TGTGCCAGCAGCCCGCCGGGACAGGGTAACGTCCTGACTTTC.